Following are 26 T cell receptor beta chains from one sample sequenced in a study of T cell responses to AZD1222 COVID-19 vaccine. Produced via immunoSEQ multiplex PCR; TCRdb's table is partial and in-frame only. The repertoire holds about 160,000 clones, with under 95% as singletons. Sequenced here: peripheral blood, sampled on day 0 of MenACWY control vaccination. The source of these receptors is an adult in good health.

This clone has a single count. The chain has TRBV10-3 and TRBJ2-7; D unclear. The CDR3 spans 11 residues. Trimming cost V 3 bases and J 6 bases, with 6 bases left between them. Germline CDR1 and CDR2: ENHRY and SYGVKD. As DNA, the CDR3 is TGTGCCATCAGTGACCAGTCCGAGCAGTACTTC. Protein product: CAISDQSEQYF.

CDR3 amino acids: CASSLAGTGREETQYF. The CDR3 DNA follows: TGCGCCAGCAGCTTGGCCGGGACAGGGCGCGAAGAGACCCAGTACTTC. This chain joins TRBV5-1 and TRBJ2-5; 9 bases fit TRBD1. After removal of 0 bases from V and 3 bases from J, the junction contained 6 bases not matched to a gene. CDR3 length: 16 amino acids. CDR1 and CDR2 from the germline V gene are SGHRS and YFSETQ.

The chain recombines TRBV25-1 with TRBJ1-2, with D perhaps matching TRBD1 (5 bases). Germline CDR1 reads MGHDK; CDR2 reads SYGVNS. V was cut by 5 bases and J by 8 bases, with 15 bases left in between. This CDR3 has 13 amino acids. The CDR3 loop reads CASSPFREGGYTF. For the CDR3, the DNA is TGTGCCAGCAGTCCTTTCAGGGAAGGAGGCTACACCTTC.

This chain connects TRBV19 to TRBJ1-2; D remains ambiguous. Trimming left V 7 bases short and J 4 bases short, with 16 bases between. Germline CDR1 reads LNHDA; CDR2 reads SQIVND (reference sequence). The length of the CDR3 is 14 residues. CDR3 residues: CASTITSGFYGYTF. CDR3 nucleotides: TGTGCCAGTACCATAACATCAGGCTTCTATGGCTACACCTTC.

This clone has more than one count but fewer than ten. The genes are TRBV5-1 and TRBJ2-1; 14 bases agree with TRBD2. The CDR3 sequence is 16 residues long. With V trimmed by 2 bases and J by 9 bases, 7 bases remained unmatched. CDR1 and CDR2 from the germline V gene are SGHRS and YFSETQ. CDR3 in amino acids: CASSFTGTSGRIEQFF. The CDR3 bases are TGCGCCAGCAGCTTTACCGGGACTAGCGGGAGAATTGAGCAGTTCTTC.

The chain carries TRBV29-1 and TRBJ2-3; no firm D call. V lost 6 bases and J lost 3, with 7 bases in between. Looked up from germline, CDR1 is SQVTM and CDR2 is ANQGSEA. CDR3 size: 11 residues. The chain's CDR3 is CSVGITDTQYF. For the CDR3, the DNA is TGCAGCGTAGGTATAACAGATACGCAGTATTTT.

In DNA form, the CDR3 reads TGTGCCAGCAGTCAGACAGGGGGCAACTACTACGAGCAGTACTTC. Protein product: CASSQTGGNYYEQYF. The rearrangement joins TRBV7-3 to TRBJ2-7, with 10 bases lining up with TRBD1. The CDR3 sequence is 15 residues long. CDR1 SGHTA and CDR2 FQGTGA come from the germline V gene. V gave up 6 bases and J gave up 3 bases; unmatched junction bases: 8.

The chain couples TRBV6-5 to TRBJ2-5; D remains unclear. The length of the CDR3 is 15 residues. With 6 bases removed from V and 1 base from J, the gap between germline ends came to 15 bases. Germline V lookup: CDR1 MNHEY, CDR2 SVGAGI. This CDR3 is CASRLSRTPQETQYF. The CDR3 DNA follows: TGTGCCAGCAGGCTCTCACGGACGCCCCAAGAGACCCAGTACTTC.

The CDR3 is CASSPEWLAGELFF. DNA of the CDR3: TGTGCCAGCAGCCCCGAGTGGCTCGCCGGGGAGCTGTTTTTT. The rearrangement links TRBV11-2 to TRBJ2-2; D not resolved. The CDR3 contains 14 residues. V lost 5 bases, J lost 6 bases, and 13 bases lay in between. Germline values: CDR1 SGHAT, CDR2 FQNNGV. The variable domain in full, with the rest retrieved from reference TRBV11-2 and TRBJ2-2, is EAGVAQSPRYKIIEKRQSVAFWCNPISGHATLYWYQQILGQGPKLLIQFQNNGVVDDSQLPKDRFSAERLKGVDSTLKIQPAKLEDSAVYLCASSPEWLAGELFFGEGSRLTVL.

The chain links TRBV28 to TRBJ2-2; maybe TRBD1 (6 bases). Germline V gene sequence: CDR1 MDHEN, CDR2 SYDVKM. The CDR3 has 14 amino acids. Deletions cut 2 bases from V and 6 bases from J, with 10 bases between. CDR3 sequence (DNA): TGTGCCAGCAGTTTAACAGGGTACTCCGGGGAGCTGTTTTTT. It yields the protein CASSLTGYSGELFF.

CDR3 bases: TGTGCCAGCAGTTTGTTGAACACCATATATTTT. It translates to CASSLLNTIYF. The chain couples TRBV27 to TRBJ1-3; D not certain. Trimming removed 3 bases from V and 7 bases from J, with 4 bases in between. Looked up from germline, CDR1 is MNHEY and CDR2 is SMNVEV (reference sequence). The CDR3 covers 11 residues.

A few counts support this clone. DNA of the CDR3: TGTGCTAGTGGTTTGGTATCAGGGAGGGGCACTGAAGCTTTCTTT. This translates into CASGLVSGRGTEAFF. This chain uses TRBV12-5 with TRBJ1-1; D is possibly TRBD1 (5 bases). The length of the CDR3 is 15 residues. V lost 0 bases to trimming and J lost 4 bases, with 12 bases between them. Germline V gene data show CDR1 as LGHNT and CDR2 as FRNRAP.

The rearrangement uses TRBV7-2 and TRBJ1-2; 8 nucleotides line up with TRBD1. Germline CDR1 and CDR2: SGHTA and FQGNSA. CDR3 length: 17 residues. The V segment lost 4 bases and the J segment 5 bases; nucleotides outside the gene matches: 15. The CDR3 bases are TGTGCCAGCAGCTCCCGGACAGGGCCGACCGACTCTTATGGCTACACCTTC. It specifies CASSSRTGPTDSYGYTF.

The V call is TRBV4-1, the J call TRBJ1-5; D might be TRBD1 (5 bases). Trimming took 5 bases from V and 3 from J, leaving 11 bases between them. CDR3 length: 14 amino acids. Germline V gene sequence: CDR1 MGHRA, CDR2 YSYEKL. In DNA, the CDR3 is TGCGCCAGCAGCATGAGGGGAATCAATCAGCCCCAGCATTTT. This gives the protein CASSMRGINQPQHF.

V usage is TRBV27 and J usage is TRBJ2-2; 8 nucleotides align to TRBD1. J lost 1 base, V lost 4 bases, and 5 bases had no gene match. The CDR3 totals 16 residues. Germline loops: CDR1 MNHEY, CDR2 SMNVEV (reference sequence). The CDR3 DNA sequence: TGTGCCAGCAGTTCACCGGACAGGGTGAACACCGGGGAGCTGTTTTTT. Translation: CASSSPDRVNTGELFF.

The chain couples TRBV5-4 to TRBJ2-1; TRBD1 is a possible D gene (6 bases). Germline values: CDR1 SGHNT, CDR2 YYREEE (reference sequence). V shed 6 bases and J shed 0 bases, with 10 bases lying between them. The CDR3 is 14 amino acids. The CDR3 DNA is TGTGCCAGCACCCGGGACACCTCCTACAATGAGCAGTTCTTC. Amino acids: CASTRDTSYNEQFF.

In DNA form, the CDR3 reads TGTGCCAGCAGCCCCCTAGGGCAATCAAACACCATATATTTT. Protein: CASSPLGQSNTIYF. The rearrangement joins TRBV14 to TRBJ1-3; D not resolved. CDR1 and CDR2 from the germline V gene are SGHDN and FVKESK. V shed 4 bases and J shed 6 bases, with 13 bases lying between them. The CDR3 loop spans 14 amino acids.

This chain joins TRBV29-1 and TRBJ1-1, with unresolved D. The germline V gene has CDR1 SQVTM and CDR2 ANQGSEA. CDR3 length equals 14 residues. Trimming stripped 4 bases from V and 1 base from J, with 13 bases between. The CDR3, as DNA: TGCAGCGTTGTTAAGGGCACTGGGAACACTGAAGCTTTCTTT. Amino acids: CSVVKGTGNTEAFF.

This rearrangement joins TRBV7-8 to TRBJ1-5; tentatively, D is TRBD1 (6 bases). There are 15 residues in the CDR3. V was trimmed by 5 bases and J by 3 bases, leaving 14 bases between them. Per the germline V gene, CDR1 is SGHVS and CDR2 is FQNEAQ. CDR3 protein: CASSALDRINQPQHF. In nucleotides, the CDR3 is TGTGCCAGCAGCGCCTTGGACAGAATCAATCAGCCCCAGCATTTT.

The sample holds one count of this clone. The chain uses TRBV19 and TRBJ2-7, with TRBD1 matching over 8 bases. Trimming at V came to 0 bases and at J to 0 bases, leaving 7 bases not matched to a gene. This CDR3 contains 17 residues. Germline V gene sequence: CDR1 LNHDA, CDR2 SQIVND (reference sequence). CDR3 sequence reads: CASSIDAGQASSYEQYF. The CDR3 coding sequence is TGTGCCAGTAGTATAGACGCGGGACAGGCCTCCTCCTACGAGCAGTACTTC.

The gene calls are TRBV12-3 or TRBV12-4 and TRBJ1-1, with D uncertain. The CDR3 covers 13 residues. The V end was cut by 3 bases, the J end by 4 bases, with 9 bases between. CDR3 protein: CASSLRGSTEAFF. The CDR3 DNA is TGTGCCAGCAGTTTGCGGGGTTCCACTGAAGCTTTCTTT.

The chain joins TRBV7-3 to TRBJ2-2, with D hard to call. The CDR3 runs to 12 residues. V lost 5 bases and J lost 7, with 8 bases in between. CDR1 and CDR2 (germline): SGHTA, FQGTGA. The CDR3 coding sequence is TGTGCCAGCAGCCGAGACCACGGGGAGCTGTTTTTT. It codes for CASSRDHGELFF.

The CDR3 DNA sequence: TGTGCCAGCAGTTACGCGTCGAGCCTCACCGGGGAGCTGTTTTTT. This sequence encodes CASSYASSLTGELFF. J is TRBJ2-2 and V is TRBV6-5; no definite D call. Germline V CDR1 and CDR2: MNHEY, SVGAGI. CDR3 length: 15 amino acids. The V gene lost 2 bases and the J gene lost 4 bases, with 11 bases spanning the gap.

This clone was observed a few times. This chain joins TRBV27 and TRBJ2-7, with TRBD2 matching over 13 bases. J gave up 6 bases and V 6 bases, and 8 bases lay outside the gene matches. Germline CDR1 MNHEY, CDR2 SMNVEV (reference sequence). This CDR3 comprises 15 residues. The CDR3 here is CASSPPGLAGVEQYF. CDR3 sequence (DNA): TGTGCCAGCAGCCCGCCCGGACTAGCGGGAGTCGAGCAGTACTTC.

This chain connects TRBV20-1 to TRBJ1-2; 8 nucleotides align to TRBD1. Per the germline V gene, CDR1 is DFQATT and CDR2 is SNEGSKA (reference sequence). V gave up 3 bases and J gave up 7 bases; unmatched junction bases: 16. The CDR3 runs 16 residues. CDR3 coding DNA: TGCAGTGCTAGTGTGCAGGGGGCTGGGAGCGACTCTGGCTACACCTTC. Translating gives CSASVQGAGSDSGYTF.

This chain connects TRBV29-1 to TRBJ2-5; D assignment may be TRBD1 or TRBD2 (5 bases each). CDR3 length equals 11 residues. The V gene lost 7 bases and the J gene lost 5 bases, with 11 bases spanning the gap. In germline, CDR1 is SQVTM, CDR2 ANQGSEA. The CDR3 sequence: CSGIREETQYF. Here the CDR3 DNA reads TGCAGCGGGATCAGGGAGGAGACCCAGTACTTC.